This record concerns one T cell receptor (beta chain) sequence. The CDR3 covers 16 residues. The germline V gene encodes CDR1 SGDLS and CDR2 YYNGEE. V lost 3 bases to trimming and J lost 7 bases; unmatched junction nucleotides: 10. Sequenced by immunoSEQ multiplex PCR; TCRdb stores in-frame clones only, minus some. This table has under 150,000 clones, under 95% appearing once. This sample was taken from a study of OX40 agonist ivuxolimab in advanced cancers. The clonotype was recovered from an adult with an advanced solid tumor such as melanoma, head and neck, liver or kidney cancer. This rearrangement joins TRBV9 to TRBJ2-5; TRBD1 matches at 12 bases. Sequences were derived from CD4+ or CD8+ T cells sorted from blood, sampled in a trial of the OX40 agonist ivuxolimab. This CDR3 reads CASSGSPGTGGATQYF. CDR3 sequence (DNA): TGTGCCAGCAGCGGTAGCCCCGGGACAGGGGGCGCGACCCAGTACTTC.